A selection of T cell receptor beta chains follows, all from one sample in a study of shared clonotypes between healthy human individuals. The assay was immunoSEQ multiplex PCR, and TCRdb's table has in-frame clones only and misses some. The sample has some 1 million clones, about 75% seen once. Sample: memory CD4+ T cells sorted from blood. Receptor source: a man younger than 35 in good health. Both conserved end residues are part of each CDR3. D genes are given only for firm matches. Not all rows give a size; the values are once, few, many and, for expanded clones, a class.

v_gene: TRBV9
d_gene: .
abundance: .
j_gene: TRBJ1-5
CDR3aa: CASSVAMVRQNQPQHF
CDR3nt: TGTGCCAGCAGCGTAGCTATGGTACGGCAAAATCAGCCCCAGCATTTT

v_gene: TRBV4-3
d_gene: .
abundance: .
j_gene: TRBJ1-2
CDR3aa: CASSQAYTGGYTF
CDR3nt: TGCGCCAGCAGCCAAGCATATACTGGGGGCTACACCTTC

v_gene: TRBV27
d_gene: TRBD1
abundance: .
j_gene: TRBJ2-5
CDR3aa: CASSLSVRGQETQYF
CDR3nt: TGTGCCAGCAGTTTATCGGTCAGGGGGCAGGAGACCCAGTACTTC

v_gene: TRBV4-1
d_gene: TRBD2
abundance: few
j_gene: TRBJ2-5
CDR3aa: CASSQDASGAQETQYF
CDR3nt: TGCGCCAGCAGCCAAGATGCTAGCGGGGCCCAAGAGACCCAGTACTTC

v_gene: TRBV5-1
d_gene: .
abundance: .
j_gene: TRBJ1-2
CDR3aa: CASSFEGFNYGYTF
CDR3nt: TGCGCCAGCAGCTTTGAGGGGTTTAACTATGGCTACACCTTC

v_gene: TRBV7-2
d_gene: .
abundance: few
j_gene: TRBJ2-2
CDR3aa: CASSLSSGTGELFF
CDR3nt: TGTGCCAGCAGCTTAAGTTCGGGCACCGGGGAGCTGTTTTTT

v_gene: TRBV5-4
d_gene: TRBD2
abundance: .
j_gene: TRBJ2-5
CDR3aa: CASSLELAGSETQYF
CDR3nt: TGTGCCAGCAGCTTGGAACTAGCGGGGAGCGAGACCCAGTACTTC

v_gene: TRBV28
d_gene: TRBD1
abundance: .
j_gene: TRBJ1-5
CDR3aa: CASRRDRALSGGNQPQHF
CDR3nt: TGTGCCAGCAGACGGGACAGGGCCCTTTCGGGGGGCAATCAGCCCCAGCATTTT

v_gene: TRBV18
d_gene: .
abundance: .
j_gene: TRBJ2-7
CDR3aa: CASSPGGETSSYEQYF
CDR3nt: TGTGCCAGCTCACCCGGCGGGGAGACATCTTCCTACGAGCAGTACTTC

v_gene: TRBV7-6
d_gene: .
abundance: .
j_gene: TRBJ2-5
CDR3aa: CASSSHTSRETQYF
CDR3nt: TGTGCCAGCAGCTCACATACTAGCAGGGAGACCCAGTACTTC

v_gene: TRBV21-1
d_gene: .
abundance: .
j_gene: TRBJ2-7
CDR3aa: CASSTSGTVLVEQYF
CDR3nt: TGTGCCAGCAGCACCTCCGGGACAGTCCTCGTGGAGCAGTACTTC

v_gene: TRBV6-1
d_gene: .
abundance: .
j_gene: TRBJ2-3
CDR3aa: CASSGPSSLPTLTDTQYF
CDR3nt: TGTGCCAGCAGTGGGCCGTCAAGCCTTCCGACCCTGACAGATACGCAGTATTTT

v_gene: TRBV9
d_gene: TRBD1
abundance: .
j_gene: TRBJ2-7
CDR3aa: CASSVEGQGAYEQYF
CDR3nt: TGTGCCAGCAGCGTAGAGGGACAGGGGGCCTACGAGCAGTACTTC

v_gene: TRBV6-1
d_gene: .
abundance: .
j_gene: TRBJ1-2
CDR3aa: CASSDPSWRRGLGGYTF
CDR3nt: TGTGCCAGCAGTGACCCCAGTTGGAGGCGTGGGCTCGGGGGCTACACCTTC

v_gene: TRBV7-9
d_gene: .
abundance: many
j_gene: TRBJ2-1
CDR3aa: CASSPPREWDNEQFF
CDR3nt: TGTGCCAGCAGCCCCCCACGGGAGTGGGACAATGAGCAGTTCTTC

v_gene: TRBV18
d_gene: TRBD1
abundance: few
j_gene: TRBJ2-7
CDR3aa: CASSPTGPGTGARVEYF
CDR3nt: TGTGCCAGCTCACCTACGGGCCCCGGGACAGGGGCCCGAGTAGAGTACTTC

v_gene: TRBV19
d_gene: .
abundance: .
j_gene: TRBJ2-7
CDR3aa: CASSMDSRGYEQYF
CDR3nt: TGTGCCAGTAGTATGGACAGTAGGGGCTACGAGCAGTACTTC

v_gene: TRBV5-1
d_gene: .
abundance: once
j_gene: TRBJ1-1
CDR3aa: CASSLAGTMNTEAFF
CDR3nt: TGCGCCAGCAGCTTGGCAGGGACAATGAACACTGAAGCTTTCTTT

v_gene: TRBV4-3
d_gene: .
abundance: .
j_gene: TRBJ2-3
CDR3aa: CASSQGMDGTFTNTQYF
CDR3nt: TGCGCCAGCAGCCAAGGTATGGATGGGACCTTTACGAATACGCAGTATTTT

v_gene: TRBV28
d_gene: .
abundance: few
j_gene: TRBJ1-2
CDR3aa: CASSLLKGHYGYTF
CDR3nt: TGTGCCAGCAGTTTGTTGAAGGGTCACTATGGCTACACCTTC

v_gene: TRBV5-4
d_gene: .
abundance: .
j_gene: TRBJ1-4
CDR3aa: CASSLEGRRVEKLFF
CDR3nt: TGTGCCAGCAGCTTGGAGGGGCGCCGGGTCGAAAAACTGTTTTTT

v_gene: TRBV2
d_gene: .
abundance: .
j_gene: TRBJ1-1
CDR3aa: CASHPTVPEAFF
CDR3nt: TGTGCCAGCCATCCTACCGTCCCTGAAGCTTTCTTT

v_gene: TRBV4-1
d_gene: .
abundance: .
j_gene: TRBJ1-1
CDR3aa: CASSQDVPPQITEAFF
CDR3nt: TGCGCCAGCAGCCAAGACGTCCCCCCGCAGATAACTGAAGCTTTCTTT

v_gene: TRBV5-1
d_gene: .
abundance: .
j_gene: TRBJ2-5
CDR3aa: CASSLDSRGETQYF
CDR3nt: TGCGCCAGCAGCTTGGACTCAAGGGGAGAGACCCAGTACTTC

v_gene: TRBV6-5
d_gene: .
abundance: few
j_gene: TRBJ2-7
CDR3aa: CASSGGAPRYEQYF
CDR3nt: TGTGCCAGCAGCGGCGGGGCCCCAAGGTACGAGCAGTACTTC

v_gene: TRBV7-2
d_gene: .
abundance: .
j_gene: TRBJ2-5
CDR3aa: CASSQTGGWETQYF
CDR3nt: TGTGCCAGCAGTCAGACGGGGGGCTGGGAGACCCAGTACTTC

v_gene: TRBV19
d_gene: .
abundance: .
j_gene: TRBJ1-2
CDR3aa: CASSSASRGDYGYTF
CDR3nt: TGTGCCAGTAGTTCGGCGTCCCGAGGGGACTATGGCTACACCTTC

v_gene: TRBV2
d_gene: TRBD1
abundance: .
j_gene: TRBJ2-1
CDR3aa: CASSEGGQVNHNEQFF
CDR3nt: TGTGCCAGCAGTGAAGGAGGACAGGTCAATCACAATGAGCAGTTCTTC

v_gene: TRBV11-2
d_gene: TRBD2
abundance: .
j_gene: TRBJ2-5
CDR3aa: CASSLVGGRAVQETQYF
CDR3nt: TGTGCCAGCAGCTTAGTGGGCGGGAGGGCCGTTCAAGAGACCCAGTACTTC

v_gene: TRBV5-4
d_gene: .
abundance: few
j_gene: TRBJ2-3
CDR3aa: CASSITASTDTQYF
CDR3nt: TGTGCCAGCAGCATTACAGCTAGCACAGATACGCAGTATTTT

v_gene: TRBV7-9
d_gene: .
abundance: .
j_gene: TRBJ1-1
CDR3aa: CASSFSGIEAFF
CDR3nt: TGTGCCAGCAGCTTTTCAGGGATTGAAGCTTTCTTT

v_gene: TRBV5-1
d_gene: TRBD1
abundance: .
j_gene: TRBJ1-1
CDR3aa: CASSRGLGTEAFF
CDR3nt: TGCGCCAGCAGCAGGGGGCTGGGCACTGAAGCTTTCTTT

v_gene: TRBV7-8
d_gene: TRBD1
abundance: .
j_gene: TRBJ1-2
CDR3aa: CASRETGTGRGYTF
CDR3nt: TGTGCCAGCAGGGAAACCGGGACAGGGCGAGGCTACACCTTC

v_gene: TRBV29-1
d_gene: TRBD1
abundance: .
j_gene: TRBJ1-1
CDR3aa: CSGRTGGNTEAFF
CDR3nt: TGCAGCGGCAGGACAGGAGGGAACACTGAAGCTTTCTTT

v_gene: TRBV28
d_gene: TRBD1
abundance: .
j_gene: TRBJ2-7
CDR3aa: CASSRYRGYEQYF
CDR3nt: TGTGCCAGCAGCAGATACAGGGGATACGAGCAGTACTTC

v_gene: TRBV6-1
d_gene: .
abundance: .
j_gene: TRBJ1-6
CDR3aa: CASRDFTGNSPLHF
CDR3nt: TGTGCCAGCAGAGATTTTACAGGGAATTCACCCCTCCACTTT

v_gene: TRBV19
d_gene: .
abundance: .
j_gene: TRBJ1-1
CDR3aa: CASKRTRAMNTEAFF
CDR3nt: TGTGCCAGCAAGAGGACACGGGCCATGAACACTGAAGCTTTCTTT

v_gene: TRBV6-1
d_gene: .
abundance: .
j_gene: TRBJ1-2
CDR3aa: CASSPGSSNYGYTF
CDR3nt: TGTGCCAGCAGCCCCGGAAGTTCTAACTATGGCTACACCTTC

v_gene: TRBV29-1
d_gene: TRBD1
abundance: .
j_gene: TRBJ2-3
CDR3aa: CSTRQGMGTDTQYF
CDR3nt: TGCAGCACCAGACAGGGGATGGGCACAGATACGCAGTATTTT

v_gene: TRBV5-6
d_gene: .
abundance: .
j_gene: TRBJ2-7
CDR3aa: CASSPGRRSEQYF
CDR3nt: TGTGCCAGCAGCCCGGGTCGTAGGTCCGAGCAGTACTTC

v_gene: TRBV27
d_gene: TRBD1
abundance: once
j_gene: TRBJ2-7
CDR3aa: CASRTGGRYEQYF
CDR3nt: TGTGCCAGCAGGACAGGGGGCAGGTACGAGCAGTACTTC

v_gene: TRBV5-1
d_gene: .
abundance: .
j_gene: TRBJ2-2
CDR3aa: CASSETGMVTGELFF
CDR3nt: TGCGCCAGCAGCGAAACAGGGATGGTCACCGGGGAGCTGTTTTTT

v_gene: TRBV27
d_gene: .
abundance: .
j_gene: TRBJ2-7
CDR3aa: CASSPSILIGQYF
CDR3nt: TGTGCCAGCAGTCCCTCGATCTTAATCGGGCAGTACTTC

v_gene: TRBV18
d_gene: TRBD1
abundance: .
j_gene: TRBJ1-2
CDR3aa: CASSPKDRAYGYTF
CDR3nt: TGTGCCAGCTCACCGAAGGACAGGGCCTATGGCTACACCTTC

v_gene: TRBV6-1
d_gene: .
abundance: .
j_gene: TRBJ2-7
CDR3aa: CASSEGPPLDEQYF
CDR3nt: TGTGCCAGCAGTGAAGGCCCCCCTTTAGACGAGCAGTACTTC

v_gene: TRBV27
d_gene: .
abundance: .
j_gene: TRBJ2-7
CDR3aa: CASRKIWSSYEQYF
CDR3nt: TGTGCCAGCAGAAAGATATGGTCCTCCTACGAGCAGTACTTC

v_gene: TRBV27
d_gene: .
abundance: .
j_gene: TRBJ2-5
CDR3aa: CASSYTGSQETQYF
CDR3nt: TGTGCCAGCAGTTATACGGGAAGTCAAGAGACCCAGTACTTC

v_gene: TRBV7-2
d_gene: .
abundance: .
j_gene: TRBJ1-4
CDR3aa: CASSLGPNEKLFF
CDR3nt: TGTGCCAGCAGCTTAGGGCCTAATGAAAAACTGTTTTTT